The entry below gives a single T cell receptor beta chain sequence along with its context. The antigen remains unidentified. Preparation of the TCRbeta library involved a method that used unique molecular identifiers. MiXCR, applied by TCRdb to the PCR reads, yields one record per CDR3 protein. There are 90,000 to 100,000 distinct CDR3 sequences in the sample; less than 25% occur only once, and over 20% lies in the top ten. Per germline, CDR1 SGHRS and CDR2 YFSETQ. This CDR3 region has 16 residues. V gave up 0 bases and J gave up 8 bases, with 18 bases separating them. This specimen comes from a study of T-cell reconstitution after alpha-beta-depleted transplantation in children. Study-level findings and limits: Several patients had high TCRbeta diversity at day 60; it came from surviving recipient T cells and thymic progenitors.

The clonotype was recovered from a boy between 2 and 10 years old with acute lymphoblastic leukemia, due to receive a stem cell transplant. This specimen consisted of PBMCs, obtained before TCRalphabeta/CD19-depleted stem cell transplant. The chain combines TRBV5-1 with TRBJ2-1; D is ambiguous. The CDR3 sequence: CASSLVRPLGFDEQFF. The CDR3 nucleotides are TGCGCCAGCAGCTTGGTAAGGCCCCTAGGATTTGATGAGCAGTTCTTC.